This entry features one TCR beta chain sequence. Antigen: not known. Sequencing was performed with immunoSEQ multiplex PCR; in TCRdb, only in-frame clones are kept and a portion is missing. The sample has about 180,000 clones, roughly 93% seen once. In germline, CDR1 is GTSNPN, CDR2 SVGIG (reference sequence). The CDR3 is 16 amino acids. Trimming left V 0 bases short and J 5 bases short, with 19 bases between. The record originates from a study of T cell responses to AZD1222 COVID-19 vaccine. Study observations and caveats: Donors in the cohort were predominantly white British and more often female, and clonal diversity was possibly underestimated.

The material was peripheral blood, obtained 28 days after the second dose of the MenACWY control vaccine. This sequence originates from an adult who received the MenACWY meningococcal vaccine as a control. This chain links TRBV30 with TRBJ1-2; D gene unclear. CDR3 nucleotide sequence: TGTGCCTGGAGTGTACACCCCTCCCAGTTGAGATATGGCTACACCTTC. Its protein is CAWSVHPSQLRYGYTF.